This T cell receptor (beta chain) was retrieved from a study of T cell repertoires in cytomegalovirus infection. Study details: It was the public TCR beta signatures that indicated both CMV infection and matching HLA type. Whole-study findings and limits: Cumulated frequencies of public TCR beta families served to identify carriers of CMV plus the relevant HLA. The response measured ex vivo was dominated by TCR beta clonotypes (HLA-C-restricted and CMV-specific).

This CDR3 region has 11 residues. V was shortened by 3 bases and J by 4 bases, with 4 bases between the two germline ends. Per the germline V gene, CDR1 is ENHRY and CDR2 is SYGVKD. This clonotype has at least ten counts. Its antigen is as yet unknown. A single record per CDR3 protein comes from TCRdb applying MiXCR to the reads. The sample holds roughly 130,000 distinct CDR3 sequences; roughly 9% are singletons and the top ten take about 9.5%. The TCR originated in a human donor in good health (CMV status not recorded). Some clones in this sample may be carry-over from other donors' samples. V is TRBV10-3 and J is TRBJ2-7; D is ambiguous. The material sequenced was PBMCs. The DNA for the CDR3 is TGTGCCATCAGTGACAGATACGAGCAGTACTTC. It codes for CAISDRYEQYF.